These 10 T cell receptor beta chains share one sample of origin, sequenced in a study of T cells in Graves' hyperthyroidism and ophthalmopathy. RNA transcripts yielded amplified TCR beta CDR3 regions. First-round RT-PCR with HTBI primers amplified the TCR CDR3 region. A single record per CDR3 protein comes from TCRdb applying MiXCR to the multiplex PCR reads. This table holds approximately 620,000 distinct CDR3 sequences, 15% to 20% found once. Sequenced material: blood. The origin of the receptors is a woman in her thirties or forties with Graves' ophthalmopathy.

This clonotype was observed a few times. The V gene is TRBV6-2 or TRBV6-3, the J gene TRBJ2-3, with a possible D match to TRBD1 (5 bases). The CDR3 runs to 13 residues. Germline V gene sequence: CDR1 MNHEY, CDR2 SVGEGT. V was cut by 10 bases and J by 2 bases, with 13 bases left in between. CDR3: CANRPDFTDTQYF. CDR3 in DNA: TGTGCCAACAGGCCCGACTTCACAGATACGCAGTATTTT.

The J gene is TRBJ2-3, the V gene TRBV4-2, with TRBD2 matching 16 bases. The length of the CDR3 is 17 residues. J gave up 1 base and V 3 bases, and 1 base lay outside the gene matches. Germline values: CDR1 LGHNA, CDR2 YNFKEQ. The CDR3 reads CASSQGTSGGGTDTQYF. DNA for the CDR3: TGTGCCAGCAGCCAGGGGACTAGCGGGGGGGGCACAGATACGCAGTATTTT.

This clonotype was recorded at least ten times. The genes are TRBV28 and TRBJ1-5; 9 bases fit TRBD1. The germline gives CDR1 MDHEN, CDR2 SYDVKM. This CDR3 region has 19 residues. The V segment lost 2 bases and the J segment 6 bases; nucleotides outside the gene matches: 17. CDR3 sequence: CASSLQHRGRAGLGQPQHF. The DNA of the CDR3 is TGTGCCAGCAGTTTACAACACAGGGGGCGGGCAGGTCTGGGTCAGCCCCAGCATTTT.

This clonotype appeared many times. The chain employs TRBV30 and TRBJ2-1; tentative D call: TRBD1 (5 bases). The V gene's germline CDR1 is GTSNPN and CDR2 SVGIG (reference sequence). This CDR3 spans 13 amino acids. The V and J ends lost 0 bases and 6 bases respectively, with 9 bases between them. CDR3 loop: CAWSVQGTNEQFF. The DNA of the CDR3 is TGTGCCTGGAGTGTTCAGGGCACCAATGAGCAGTTCTTC.

This clonotype was seen at least ten times. The chain links TRBV28 to TRBJ1-2; possible D gene TRBD1, 6 bases. V lost 3 bases and J 10 bases, leaving 9 bases between the germline ends. Germline V gives CDR1 MDHEN, CDR2 SYDVKM. The CDR3 is made up of 11 amino acids. The CDR3: CASSFNRAYTF. CDR3 DNA sequence: TGTGCCAGCAGTTTCAACAGGGCCTACACCTTC.

This clonotype was observed at least ten times. The chain has TRBV11-2 and TRBJ1-6, with 7 bases aligning to TRBD1. CDR1 SGHAT and CDR2 FQNNGV come from the germline V gene. After removal of 5 bases from V and 7 bases from J, the junction contained 5 bases not matched to a gene. The CDR3 loop spans 14 amino acids. Here the CDR3 reads CASSPDRVNSPLHF. CDR3 bases: TGTGCCAGCAGCCCAGACAGGGTCAATTCACCCCTCCACTTT.

The gene calls are TRBV19 and TRBJ1-2; 7 bases are shared with TRBD1. The CDR3 totals 15 residues. V lost 7 bases, J lost 0 bases, and 8 bases stayed unmatched. Germline V gene sequence: CDR1 LNHDA, CDR2 SQIVND (reference sequence). CDR3 sequence (DNA): TGTGCCAGTAAACCCCGACAGGGCTCTAACTATGGCTACACCTTC. Amino acids: CASKPRQGSNYGYTF. Variable domain in full (rest from reference TRBV19 and TRBJ1-2): DGGITQSPKYLFRKEGQNVTLSCEQNLNHDAMYWYRQDPGQGLRLIYYSQIVNDFQKGDIAEGYSVSREKKESFPLTVTSAQKNPTAFYLCASKPRQGSNYGYTFGSGTRLTVV.

J is TRBJ1-4 and V is TRBV12-3 or TRBV12-4; perhaps TRBD1 as D (6 bases). This CDR3 is 13 amino acids long. Trimming pared 5 bases from V and 7 bases from J, leaving 11 bases between. The CDR3 reads CASSILGGEKLFF. CDR3 DNA: TGTGCCAGCAGTATCCTAGGGGGTGAAAAACTGTTTTTT.

This clonotype was counted between two and nine times. A much larger clone lies one base from this, so it may be a read error. This chain connects TRBV7-6 to TRBJ2-7, with D hard to call. This CDR3 region has 14 residues. Per germline, CDR1 SGHVS and CDR2 FNYEAQ. Trimming cost V 1 base and J 1 base, with 8 bases left between them. The CDR3 region has the DNA TGTGCCAGCAGCTTAGGGTCCGGTTCCTACGAGCAGTACTTC. This encodes CASSLGSGSYEQYF. The full variable domain, with the rest looked up from reference TRBV7-6 and TRBJ2-7, is GAGVSQSPRYKVTKRGQDVALRCDPISGHVSLYWYRQALGQGPEFLTYFNYEAQQDKSGLPNDRFSAERPEGSISTLTIQRTEQRDSAMYRCASSLGSGSYEQYFGPGTRLTVT.

Concerning this clonotype itself: Being one base from a much bigger clone, this may be a read error. The CDR3 loop is CASSGRGGSGRVSYNEQSF. In nucleotides, the CDR3 is TGTGCCAGCAGCGGTCGAGGGGGTAGCGGGAGGGTCTCCTACAATGAGCAGTCCTTC. V and J are TRBV7-9 and TRBJ2-1, with TRBD2 matching 11 bases. This CDR3 spans 19 amino acids. The V gene's germline CDR1 is SEHNR and CDR2 FQNEAQ (reference sequence).